Shown below are 4 T cell receptor beta chains from a single sample sequenced in a study of shared clonotypes between healthy human individuals. Profiled with immunoSEQ multiplex PCR; TCRdb holds only in-frame clones, not every one. Here the sample spans about 1.5 million clones, approximately 98% being singletons. The sequencing input was naive CD4+ T cells sorted from blood. As to subset: CD45RA+ positively selected. The source is a man aged 30-40 years in good health.

The chain recombines TRBV7-9 with TRBJ1-5; a possible D gene is TRBD1 (5 bases). CDR1 and CDR2 (germline): SEHNR, FQNEAQ (reference sequence). The CDR3 length is 15 residues. Trimming took 4 bases from V and 6 from J, leaving 16 bases between them. Written as DNA, the CDR3 is TGTGCCAGCAGCTCCGGGCAGGGAATGAGTCAGCCCCAGCATTTT. It is translated as CASSSGQGMSQPQHF.

The chain has TRBV27 and TRBJ2-5, with D hard to call. Germline CDR1 reads MNHEY; CDR2 reads SMNVEV (reference sequence). CDR3 length equals 15 residues. The V end lost 1 base, the J end lost 1 base, and 10 bases lay between the germline ends. The CDR3 DNA sequence: TGTGCCAGCAGTTTATTTTGGTCGATCCAAGAGACCCAGTACTTC. This codes for CASSLFWSIQETQYF.

The chain uses TRBV11-2 and TRBJ1-1; D is possibly TRBD1 (5 bases). Germline loops: CDR1 SGHAT, CDR2 FQNNGV. V lost 4 bases, J lost 10 bases, and 10 bases lay in between. The CDR3 has 11 amino acids. This CDR3 is CASSSPGRAFF. In DNA form, the CDR3 reads TGTGCCAGCAGCTCACCGGGGCGAGCTTTCTTT.

With respect to this clone: Other DNA sequences in the same sample also yield this CDR3. The chain uses TRBV14 and TRBJ2-1; D ambiguous. The CDR3 totals 13 residues. CDR1 is SGHDN and CDR2 is FVKESK in the germline V gene. V was pared by 1 base and J by 4 bases, with 5 bases between. The CDR3, as DNA: TGTGCCAGCAGCCAAGGTCCTTACAATGAGCAGTTCTTC. This encodes CASSQGPYNEQFF.